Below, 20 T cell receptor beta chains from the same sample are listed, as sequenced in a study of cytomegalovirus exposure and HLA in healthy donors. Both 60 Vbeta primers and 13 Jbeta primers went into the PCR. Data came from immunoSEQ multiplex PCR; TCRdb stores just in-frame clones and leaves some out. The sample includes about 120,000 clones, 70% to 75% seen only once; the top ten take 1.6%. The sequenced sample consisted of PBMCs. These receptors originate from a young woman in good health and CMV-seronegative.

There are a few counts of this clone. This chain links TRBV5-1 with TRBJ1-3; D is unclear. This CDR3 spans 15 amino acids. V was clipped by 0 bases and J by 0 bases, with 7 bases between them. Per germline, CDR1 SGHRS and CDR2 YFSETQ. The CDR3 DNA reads TGCGCCAGCAGCTTGGGGGCGTTCTCTGGAAACACCATATATTTT. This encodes CASSLGAFSGNTIYF.

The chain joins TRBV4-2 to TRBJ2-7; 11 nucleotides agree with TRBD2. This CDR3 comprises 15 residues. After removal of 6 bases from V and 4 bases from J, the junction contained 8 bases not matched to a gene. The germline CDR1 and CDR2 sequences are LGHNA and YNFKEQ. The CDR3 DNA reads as TGTGCCAGCAGAATGACTAGCGGGGCCCATTACGAGCAGTACTTC. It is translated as CASRMTSGAHYEQYF.

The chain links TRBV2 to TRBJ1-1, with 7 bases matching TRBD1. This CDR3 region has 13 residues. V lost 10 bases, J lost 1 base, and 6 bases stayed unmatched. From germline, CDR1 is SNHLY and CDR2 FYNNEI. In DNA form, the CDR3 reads TGTGCCACAGGACAGGACCCGAACACTGAAGCTTTCTTT. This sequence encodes CATGQDPNTEAFF.

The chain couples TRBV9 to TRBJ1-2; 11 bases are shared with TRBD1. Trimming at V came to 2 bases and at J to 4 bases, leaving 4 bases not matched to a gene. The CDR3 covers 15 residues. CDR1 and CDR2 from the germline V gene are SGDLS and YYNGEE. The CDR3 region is CASSVGQGAPYGYTF. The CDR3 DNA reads TGTGCCAGCAGCGTCGGACAGGGGGCCCCCTATGGCTACACCTTC.

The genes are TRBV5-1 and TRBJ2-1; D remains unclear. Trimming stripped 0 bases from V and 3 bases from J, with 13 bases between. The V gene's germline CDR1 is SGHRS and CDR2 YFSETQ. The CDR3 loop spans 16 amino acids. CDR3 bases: TGCGCCAGCAGCTTGGTGGTCAGCGCCAACTACAATGAGCAGTTCTTC. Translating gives CASSLVVSANYNEQFF.

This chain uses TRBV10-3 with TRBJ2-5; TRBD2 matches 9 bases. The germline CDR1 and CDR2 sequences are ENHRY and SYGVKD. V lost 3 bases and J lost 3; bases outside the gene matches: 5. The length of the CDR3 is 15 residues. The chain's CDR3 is CAISDVAGAEETQYF. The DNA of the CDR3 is TGTGCCATCAGTGATGTAGCGGGGGCGGAAGAGACCCAGTACTTC.

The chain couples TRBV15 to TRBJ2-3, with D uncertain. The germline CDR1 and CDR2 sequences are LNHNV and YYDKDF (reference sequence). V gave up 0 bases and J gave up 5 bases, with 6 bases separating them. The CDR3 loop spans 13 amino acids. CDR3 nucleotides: TGTGCCACCAGCAGAGATAGTGGAGATACGCAGTATTTT. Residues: CATSRDSGDTQYF.

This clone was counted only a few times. CDR3: CASRELNTEAFF. CDR3 in DNA: TGTGCCAGCAGAGAGTTGAACACTGAAGCTTTCTTT. The rearrangement uses TRBV2 and TRBJ1-1; no reliable D call. CDR1 is SNHLY, CDR2 FYNNEI, per germline. The length of the CDR3 is 12 residues. The germline V and J ends were trimmed by 6 bases and 0 bases, with 5 bases remaining between them.

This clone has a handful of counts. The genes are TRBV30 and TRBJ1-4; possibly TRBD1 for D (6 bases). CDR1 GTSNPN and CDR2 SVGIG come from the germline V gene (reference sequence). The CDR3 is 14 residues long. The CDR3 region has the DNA TGTGCGGGGGCTTTAGGGGAGAAAAATGAAAAACTGTTTTTT. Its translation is CAGALGEKNEKLFF.

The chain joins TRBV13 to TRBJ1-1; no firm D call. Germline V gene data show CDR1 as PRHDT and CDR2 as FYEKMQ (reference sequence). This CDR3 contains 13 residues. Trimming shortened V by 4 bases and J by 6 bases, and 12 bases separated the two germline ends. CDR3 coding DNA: TGTGCCAGCAGCTACAGACCGCGGGCTGAAGCTTTCTTT. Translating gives CASSYRPRAEAFF.

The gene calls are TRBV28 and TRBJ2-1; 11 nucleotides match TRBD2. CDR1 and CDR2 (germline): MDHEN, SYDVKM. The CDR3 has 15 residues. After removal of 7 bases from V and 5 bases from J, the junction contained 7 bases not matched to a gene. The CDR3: CASTQLAGVDNEQFF. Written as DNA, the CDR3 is TGTGCCAGCACCCAACTAGCGGGGGTAGACAATGAGCAGTTCTTC.

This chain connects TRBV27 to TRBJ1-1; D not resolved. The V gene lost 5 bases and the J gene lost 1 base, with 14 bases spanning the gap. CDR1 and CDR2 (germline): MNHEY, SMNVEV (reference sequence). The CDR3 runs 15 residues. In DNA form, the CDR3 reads TGTGCCAGCAGTCTTCCCGGGGTGGAGAACACTGAAGCTTTCTTT. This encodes CASSLPGVENTEAFF.

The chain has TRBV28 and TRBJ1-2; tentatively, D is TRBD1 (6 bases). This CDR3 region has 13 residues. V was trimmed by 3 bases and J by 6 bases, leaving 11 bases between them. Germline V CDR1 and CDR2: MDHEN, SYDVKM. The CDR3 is CASSLGGRNGYTF. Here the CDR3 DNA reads TGTGCCAGCAGTTTGGGGGGGCGGAATGGCTACACCTTC.

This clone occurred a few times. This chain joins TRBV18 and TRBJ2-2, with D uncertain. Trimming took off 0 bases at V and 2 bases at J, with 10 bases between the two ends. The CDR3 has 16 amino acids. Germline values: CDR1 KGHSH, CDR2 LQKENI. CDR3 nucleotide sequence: TGTGCCAGCTCACCACCATCAGGATTAAACACCGGGGAGCTGTTTTTT. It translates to CASSPPSGLNTGELFF.

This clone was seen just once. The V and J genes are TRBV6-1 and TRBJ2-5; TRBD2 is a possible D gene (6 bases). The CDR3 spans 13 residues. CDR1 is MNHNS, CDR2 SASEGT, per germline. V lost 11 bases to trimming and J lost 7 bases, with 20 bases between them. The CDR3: CAGLTTAAGTQYF. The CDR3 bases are TGTGCCGGACTAACGACAGCAGCGGGGACCCAGTACTTC.

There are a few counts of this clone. The CDR3 sequence is CASSSPTWQGAYGYTF. Here the CDR3 DNA reads TGTGCCAGCAGTTCCCCAACCTGGCAGGGGGCCTATGGCTACACCTTC. The chain couples TRBV28 to TRBJ1-2; 8 positions agree with TRBD1. V gave up 4 bases and J gave up 4 bases; unmatched junction bases: 11. This CDR3 is 16 amino acids long. CDR1 is MDHEN and CDR2 is SYDVKM in the germline V gene.

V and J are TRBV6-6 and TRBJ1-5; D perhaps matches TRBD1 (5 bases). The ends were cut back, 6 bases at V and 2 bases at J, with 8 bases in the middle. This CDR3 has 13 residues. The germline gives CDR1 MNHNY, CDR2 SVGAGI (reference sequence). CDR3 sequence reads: CASRAGGNQPQHF. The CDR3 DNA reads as TGTGCCAGCAGGGCGGGGGGCAATCAGCCCCAGCATTTT.

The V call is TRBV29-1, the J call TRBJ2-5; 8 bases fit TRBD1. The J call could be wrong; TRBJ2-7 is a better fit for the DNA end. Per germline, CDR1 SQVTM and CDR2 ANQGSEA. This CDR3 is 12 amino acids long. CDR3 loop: CSAGTGSYEQYF. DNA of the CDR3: TGCAGCGCCGGGACAGGATCCTACGAGCAGTACTTC.

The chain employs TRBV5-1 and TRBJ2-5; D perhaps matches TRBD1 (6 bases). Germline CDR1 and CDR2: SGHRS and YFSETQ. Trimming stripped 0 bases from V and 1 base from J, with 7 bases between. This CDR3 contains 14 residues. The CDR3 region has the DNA TGCGCCAGCAGCTTGGGGGACATCCAAGAGACCCAGTACTTC. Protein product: CASSLGDIQETQYF.

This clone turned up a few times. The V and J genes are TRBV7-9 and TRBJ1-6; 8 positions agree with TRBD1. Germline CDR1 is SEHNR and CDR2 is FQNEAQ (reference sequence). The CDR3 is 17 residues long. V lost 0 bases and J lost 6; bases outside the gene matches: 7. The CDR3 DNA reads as TGTGCCAGCAGCTTAGCGGGGGCAGGGGGCTTTAATTCACCCCTCCACTTT. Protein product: CASSLAGAGGFNSPLHF.